This T cell receptor beta chain was sequenced in a study of T cell responses to AZD1222 COVID-19 vaccine (dated by TCRdb to the early 2020s). Study-wide context: Because spike-specific TCR depth and breadth did not differ between the two schedules, AZD1222 recipients who got a second dose at roughly 4 weeks were pooled with those who got a second dose at roughly 12 weeks. Enrollment into the trials was organized by age into subgroups of 18-55, 56-69 and 70-plus years, and those subgroups contained roughly 150, 30 and 60 TCR-sequenced participants, respectively. TCR sequencing was performed for roughly 240 trial participants, of whom roughly 200 were given two doses of AZD1222 and around 25 were given two doses of MenACWY control vaccine.

The CDR3 regions of human TCRbeta chains were analyzed by immunosequencing. The study's processing was this. Repertoire TCRs were checked for matches against a reference library of SARS-CoV-2-specific TCRs that had been generated using the MIRA antigen-specificity platform. Breadth meant the fraction of unique TCRs that were SARS-CoV-2-associated, whereas depth meant the fraction of total T cells that were SARS-CoV-2-associated. Using the MIRA data, every spike-specific TCR was mapped to the spike region that the TCR reacted to and assigned to either a CD4 or a CD8 class. Log10-transformed breadth and depth values were compared by one-way ANOVA with Sidak's multiple comparisons tests. TCRdb stores this immuneACCESS table with in-frame sequences only. Part of the clones is absent; in the studies checked, under half of the shortfall reflects unresolved V genes, and no reason is known for the rest. For V, J and clone size, that table is used; D and trimming come from the DNA. For this sample there are 120,000 or so clones; over 70% appear just once. Clones ranked in the top ten supply approximately 5.4% of the sample.

V was cut back by 4 bases and J by 0 bases, leaving a gap of 10 bases between them. Taken from cysteine to phenylalanine, the CDR3 has 15 residues. The read is trimmed to its CDR3 DNA, 45 bases read in frame from base 1. Via the germline V gene, CDR1 is SGDLS and CDR2 YYNGEE. A remark on this clone: This clone's antigen is unknown. Base qualities are not recorded, but no much larger clone differs from it by a single base.

On the study overall, not on this receptor specifically: Participants were mostly white British and included more females than males, and it was suggested by the authors that clonal diversity may have been underestimated. The whole spike protein was spanned by vaccine-associated CD4 TCRs, and dominant responses were seen in regions 160-218 and 743-854. In the small 56-69-year group, the increase in depth fell short of significance, most likely because of low power. Because no day 14 peak-response samples were available, the repertoires could be characterized only after the peak T cell response. Epitopes outside the regions mutated in the B.1.351 and B.1.1.7 variants were reportedly recognized by nearly half of the unique spike-specific TCRs. Only five to seven AZD1222 recipients were SARS-CoV-2 seropositive at baseline, limiting conclusions about previously exposed vaccinees. After two AZD1222 doses, both the breadth and the depth of spike-specific TCRs were significantly higher than at day 0 and than in MenACWY recipients.

Taken with the paper, the label for time point translates to: baseline before first vaccination. Samples from vaccinated people were obtained from the UK trials COV001 and COV002, which included a single-blind randomized controlled phase 2/3 trial of AZD1222 (ChAdOx1 nCoV-19) in healthy adults. Trial participant PBMC samples were collected at day 0 and day 28 after the second dose for TCRbeta chain sequencing. This sequence originates from an adult in good health. The source was peripheral blood, collected on day 0 of AZD1222 vaccination. The rearrangement combines TRBV9 with TRBJ1-4; TRBD1 is a possible D gene, resting on 6 matching bases. The sequenced DNA is TGTGCCAGCAGCCCCCGGACAGCAACTAATGAAAAACTGTTTTTT. Translated, it reads CASSPRTATNEKLFF.